This TCR beta chain was captured in a study of memory CD4+ T cells and cytomegalovirus serostatus. At the level of the study: Healthy Belgian adult donors included nine or ten CMV-positive and 24 CMV-negative people. Study conclusions and caveats: Repertoires predicted CMV serostatus with median bootstrapped AUC of around 0.95. Of 150 to 200 reported CMV TCRbeta sequences, about 67 were found in memory CD4+ repertoires. Suggested: most of the CMV-linked TCR signature lies in CD4+ memory cells.

Looked up from germline, CDR1 is SGHTA and CDR2 is FQGNSA. After removal of 1 base from V and 3 bases from J, the junction contained 9 bases not matched to a gene. The length of the CDR3 is 18 residues. Worth noting for this clone: Antigen: not known.

Sequencing used immunoSEQ multiplex PCR; TCRdb keeps in-frame clones, though not all of them. The sample lists tens of thousands of clones; around 74% were seen once. Single viable CD3+CD4+CD8-CD45RO+ cells were sorted as the memory CD4+ T cells. The chain carries TRBV7-2 and TRBJ2-1; 10 bases are shared with TRBD2. The sequence came from an adult in good health and CMV-seronegative. Specimen: memory CD4+ T cells from blood. The CDR3 DNA sequence: TGTGCCAGCAGCTTAGAAGTCCCCGGGACTAGCGTCTACAATGAGCAGTTCTTC. Amino acid sequence: CASSLEVPGTSVYNEQFF.